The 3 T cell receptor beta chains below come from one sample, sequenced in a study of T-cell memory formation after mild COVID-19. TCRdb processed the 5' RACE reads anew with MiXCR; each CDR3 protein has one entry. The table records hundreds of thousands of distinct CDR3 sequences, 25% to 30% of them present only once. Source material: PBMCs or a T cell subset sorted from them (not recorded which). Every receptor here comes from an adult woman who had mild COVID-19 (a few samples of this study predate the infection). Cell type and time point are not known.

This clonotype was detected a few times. The CDR3 reads CASSHPGLDTGELFF. CDR3 nucleotides: TGCGCCAGCAGCCACCCAGGGTTGGACACCGGGGAGCTGTTTTTT. The chain is built from TRBV5-1 and TRBJ2-2, with D possibly matching TRBD1 (5 bases). This CDR3 has 15 amino acids. V lost 4 bases to trimming and J lost 3 bases, with 13 bases between them. The germline CDR1 and CDR2 sequences are SGHRS and YFSETQ.

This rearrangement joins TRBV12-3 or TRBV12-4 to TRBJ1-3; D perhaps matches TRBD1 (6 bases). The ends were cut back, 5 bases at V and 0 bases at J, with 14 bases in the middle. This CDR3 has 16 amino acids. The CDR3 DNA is TGTGCCAGCAGTCTCTACGACAGGTTCTCTGGAAACACCATATATTTT. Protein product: CASSLYDRFSGNTIYF.

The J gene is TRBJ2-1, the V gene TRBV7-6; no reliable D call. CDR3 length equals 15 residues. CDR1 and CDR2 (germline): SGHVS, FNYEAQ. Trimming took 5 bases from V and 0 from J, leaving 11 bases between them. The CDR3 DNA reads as TGTGCCAGCAGCCTAGGGTTAGTCTCCTACAATGAGCAGTTCTTC. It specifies CASSLGLVSYNEQFF.